This T cell receptor beta chain was identified during a study of metastatic and nonmetastatic thyroid tumors. The wider study: Where malignant and benign thyroid patients were concerned, repertoires were compared across blood and tumor or nodule tissue.

Patients had received no treatment of any kind before thyroid surgery. Authors' processing steps: Clinicopathological groups of papillary thyroid cancer showed CDR3 differences that were used to build a distant-metastasis classifier. Via MiXCR, TCRdb re-called the PCR reads. V and J calls and clone size were set by TCRdb, not the authors. Found here are some 54,000 clones, approximately 17% of them singletons; the top ten hold 3%. This clone was seen at least ten times. Its antigen is unknown. Study-level points and caveats: According to reports, the diversity of TCR beta was significantly higher in malignant thyroid tumors than in benign nodules, and this held in both blood and tumor samples.

The sequenced material came from blood. This clonotype was obtained from a female donor with papillary thyroid cancer or a benign thyroid nodule (not recorded which). Some clones in this sample may be carry-over from other donors' samples.

In nucleotides, the CDR3 is TGTGCCAGCAGCCAGGCAAGCCGGGGTGAAGCTTTCTTT. Its translation: CASSQASRGEAFF. This rearrangement joins TRBV14 to TRBJ1-1, with D hard to call. This CDR3 comprises 13 residues. The germline V gene has CDR1 SGHDN and CDR2 FVKESK. V lost 3 bases and J 7 bases, leaving 12 bases between the germline ends.